This T cell receptor beta chain was identified in a study of T-cell memory formation after mild COVID-19. Findings and caveats of the study: Contracting CD8+ clones were enriched in EMRA, CD4+ mainly in CM and EM. Later expanders leaned CD4+, whereas clones that contracted between day 15 and 85 were balanced CD4/CD8.

TCR alpha and TCR beta cDNA libraries carrying sample barcodes and UMIs were produced by 5'RACE using constant-segment primers. TCRdb independently ran MiXCR on the 5' RACE reads; one entry per CDR3 protein. The data contain some 450,000 distinct CDR3 sequences, roughly 18% of them singletons. This clonotype was found a few times. Antigen specificity is unknown. Germline V gene sequence: CDR1 SGHTA, CDR2 FQGNSA. V was trimmed by 6 bases and J by 2 bases, leaving 16 bases between them. This CDR3 is built from 15 residues. This chain links TRBV7-2 with TRBJ1-2, with TRBD1 as a possible D gene (5 bases). Sequences were obtained from PBMCs or a T cell subset sorted from them (not recorded which). This TCR was sampled from a man aged 18 to 35 who had mild COVID-19 (a few samples of this study predate the infection). Cell type and time point are not known. CDR3 sequence reads: CASSQLRDRNYGYTF. CDR3 in DNA: TGTGCCAGCAGTCAGCTTCGGGACCGCAACTATGGCTACACCTTC.